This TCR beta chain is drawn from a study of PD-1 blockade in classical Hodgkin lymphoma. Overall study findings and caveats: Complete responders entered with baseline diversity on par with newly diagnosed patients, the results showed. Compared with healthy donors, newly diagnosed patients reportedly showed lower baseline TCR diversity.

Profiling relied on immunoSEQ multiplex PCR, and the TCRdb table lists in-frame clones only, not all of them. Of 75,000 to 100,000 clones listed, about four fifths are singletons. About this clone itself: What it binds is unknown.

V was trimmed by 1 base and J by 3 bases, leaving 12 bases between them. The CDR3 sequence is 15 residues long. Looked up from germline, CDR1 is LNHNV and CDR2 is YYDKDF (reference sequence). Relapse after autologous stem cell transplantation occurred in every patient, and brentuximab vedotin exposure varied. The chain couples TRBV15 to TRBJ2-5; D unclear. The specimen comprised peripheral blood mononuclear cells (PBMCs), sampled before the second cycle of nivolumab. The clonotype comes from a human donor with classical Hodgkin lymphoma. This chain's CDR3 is CATSRGGSGEETQYF. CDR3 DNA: TGTGCCACCAGCAGAGGTGGTTCGGGTGAAGAGACCCAGTACTTC. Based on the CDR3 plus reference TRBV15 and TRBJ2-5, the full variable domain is DAMVIQNPRYQVTQFGKPVTLSCSQTLNHNVMYWYQQKSSQAPKLLFHYYDKDFNNEADTPDNFQSRRPNTSFCFLDIRSPGLGDTAMYLCATSRGGSGEETQYFGPGTRLLVL.